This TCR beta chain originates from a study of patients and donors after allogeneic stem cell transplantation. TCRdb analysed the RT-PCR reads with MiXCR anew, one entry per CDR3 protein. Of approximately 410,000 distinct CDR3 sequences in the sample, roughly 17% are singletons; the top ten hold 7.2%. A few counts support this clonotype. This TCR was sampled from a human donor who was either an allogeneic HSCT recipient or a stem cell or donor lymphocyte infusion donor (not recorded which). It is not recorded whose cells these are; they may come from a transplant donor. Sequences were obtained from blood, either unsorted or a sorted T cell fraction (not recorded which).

The CDR3 is CSARVAGKGDTQYF. The CDR3 nucleotides are TGCAGTGCTAGAGTTGCGGGAAAAGGAGATACGCAGTATTTT. The chain recombines TRBV20-1 with TRBJ2-3; tentative D call: TRBD2 (6 bases). CDR1 DFQATT and CDR2 SNEGSKA come from the germline V gene (reference sequence). Between the trimmed V and J ends, which lost 1 base and 5 bases, there was a span of 13 bases. The CDR3 contains 14 residues.